The TCR beta chain described here comes from a study of tumor-infiltrating lymphocytes in localized non-small cell lung cancer. Study information: Each patient gave resected tumor and non-adjacent uninvolved lung tissue.

Findings and caveats of the study: Available tissue quantity limited TCR sequencing to a patient subset. Tumors had more T cell infiltration than uninvolved lung, per TCRbeta sequencing and CD3 counts. Different pieces of the same tissue went to different assays, confounding technical variation with intratumor heterogeneity.

Data came from immunoSEQ multiplex PCR; TCRdb stores just in-frame clones and leaves some out. There are 13,000 to 15,000 clones in the sample; 65% to 75% occur only once, and around 20% lies in the top ten. This clone showed up just a few times. Its antigen is still unknown. The CDR3 has 14 residues. V was pared by 7 bases and J by 4 bases, with 16 bases between. Germline V gene sequence: CDR1 SNHLY, CDR2 FYNNEI. V and J are TRBV2 and TRBJ1-2; perhaps TRBD1 as D (6 bases). Sequencing input: uninvolved lung tissue not adjacent to the tumor. The sequence was obtained from a human donor with non-small cell lung cancer. CDR3 DNA sequence: TGTGCCAGCACCAGGGGCGGGAAAAGCTATGGCTACACCTTC. Protein product: CASTRGGKSYGYTF.